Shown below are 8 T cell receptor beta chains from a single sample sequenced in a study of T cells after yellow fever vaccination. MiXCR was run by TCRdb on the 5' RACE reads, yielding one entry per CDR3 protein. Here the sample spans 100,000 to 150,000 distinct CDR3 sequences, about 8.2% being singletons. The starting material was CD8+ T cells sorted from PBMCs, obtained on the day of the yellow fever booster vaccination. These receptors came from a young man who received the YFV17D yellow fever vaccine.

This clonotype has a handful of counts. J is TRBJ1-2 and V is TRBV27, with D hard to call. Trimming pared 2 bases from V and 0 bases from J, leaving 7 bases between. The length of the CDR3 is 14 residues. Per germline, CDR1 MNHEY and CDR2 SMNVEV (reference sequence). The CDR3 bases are TGTGCCAGCAGTTTAACAGATGCTAACTATGGCTACACCTTC. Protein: CASSLTDANYGYTF.

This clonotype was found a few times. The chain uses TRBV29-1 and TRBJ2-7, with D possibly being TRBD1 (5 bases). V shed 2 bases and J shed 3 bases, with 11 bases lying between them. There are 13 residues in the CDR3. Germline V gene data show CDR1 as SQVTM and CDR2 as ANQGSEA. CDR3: CSVELGQHYEQYF. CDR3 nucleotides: TGCAGCGTTGAATTGGGGCAGCACTACGAGCAGTACTTC.

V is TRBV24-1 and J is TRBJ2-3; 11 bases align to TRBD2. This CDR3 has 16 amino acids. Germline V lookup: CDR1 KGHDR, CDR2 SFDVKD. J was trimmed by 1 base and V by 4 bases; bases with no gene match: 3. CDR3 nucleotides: TGTGCCACCAGTGAGTCGGGACTAGCGGGCACAGATACGCAGTATTTT. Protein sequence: CATSESGLAGTDTQYF.

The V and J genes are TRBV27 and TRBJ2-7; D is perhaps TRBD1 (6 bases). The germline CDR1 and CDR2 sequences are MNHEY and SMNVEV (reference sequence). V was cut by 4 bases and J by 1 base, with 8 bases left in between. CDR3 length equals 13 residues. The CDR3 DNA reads TGTGCCAGCAGTTCAGGACAGTCCTACGAGCAGTACTTC. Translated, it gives CASSSGQSYEQYF.

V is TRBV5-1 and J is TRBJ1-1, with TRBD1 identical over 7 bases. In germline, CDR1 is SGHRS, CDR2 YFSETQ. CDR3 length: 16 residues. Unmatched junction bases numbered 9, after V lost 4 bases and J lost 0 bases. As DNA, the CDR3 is TGCGCCAGCAGCCCGGGGACAGCCCTCATGAACACTGAAGCTTTCTTT. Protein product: CASSPGTALMNTEAFF.

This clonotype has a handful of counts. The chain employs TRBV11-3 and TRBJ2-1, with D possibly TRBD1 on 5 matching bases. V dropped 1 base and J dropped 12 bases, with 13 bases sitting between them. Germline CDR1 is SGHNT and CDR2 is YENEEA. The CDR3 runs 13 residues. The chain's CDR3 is CASSLAVSGWQFF. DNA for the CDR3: TGTGCCAGCAGCTTAGCGGTTTCAGGGTGGCAGTTCTTC. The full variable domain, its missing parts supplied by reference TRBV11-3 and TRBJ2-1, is EAGVVQSPRYKIIEKKQPVAFWCNPISGHNTLYWYLQNLGQGPELLIRYENEEAVDDSQLPKDRFSAERLKGVDSTLKIQPAELGDSAVYLCASSLAVSGWQFFGPGTRLTVL.

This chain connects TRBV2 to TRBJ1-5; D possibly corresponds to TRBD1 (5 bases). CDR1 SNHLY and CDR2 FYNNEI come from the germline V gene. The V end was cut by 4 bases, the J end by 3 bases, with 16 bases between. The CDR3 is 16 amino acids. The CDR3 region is CASSASAGWANQPQHF. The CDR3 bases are TGTGCCAGCAGTGCGTCGGCAGGGTGGGCCAATCAGCCCCAGCATTTT.

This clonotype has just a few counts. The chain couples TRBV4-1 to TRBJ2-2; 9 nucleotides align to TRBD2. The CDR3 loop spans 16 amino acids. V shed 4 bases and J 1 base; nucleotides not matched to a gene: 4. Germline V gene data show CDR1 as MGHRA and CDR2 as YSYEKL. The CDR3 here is CASSRPAGGNTGELFF. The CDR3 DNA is TGCGCCAGCAGCCGTCCAGCGGGGGGGAACACCGGGGAGCTGTTTTTT.